One and the same sample provided the 20 T cell receptor beta chains below, sequenced in a study of blood T cell repertoires in COVID-19. Data came from immunoSEQ multiplex PCR; TCRdb stores just in-frame clones and leaves some out. Of 110,000 or so clones in the sample, 88% are singletons; the top ten hold less than 8.5%. Sample: peripheral blood. The receptor source for this set is a woman aged 70-85 years who had recovered from COVID-19.

The gene calls are TRBV4-3 and TRBJ2-1, with D perhaps matching TRBD1 (6 bases). The CDR3 is 13 amino acids. V lost 1 base and J 10 bases, leaving 11 bases between the germline ends. Germline lookup yields CDR1 LGHNA and CDR2 YSLEER. The CDR3 region is CASSQVQGYEQFF. In nucleotides, the CDR3 is TGCGCCAGCAGCCAAGTTCAGGGGTACGAGCAGTTCTTC.

This chain uses TRBV5-4 with TRBJ2-7; 10 bases are shared with TRBD1. Trimming removed 1 base from V and 4 bases from J; junction bases left unmatched: 11. In germline, CDR1 is SGHNT, CDR2 YYREEE (reference sequence). This CDR3 contains 17 residues. As DNA, the CDR3 is TGTGCCAGCAGCTTGATCCCACCGGGACAGGGGAAGTACGAGCAGTACTTC. Amino acids: CASSLIPPGQGKYEQYF. Variable domain in full (rest from reference TRBV5-4 and TRBJ2-7): ETGVTQSPTHLIKTRGQQVTLRCSSQSGHNTVSWYQQALGQGPQFIFQYYREEENGRGNFPPRFSGLQFPNYSSELNVNALELDDSALYLCASSLIPPGQGKYEQYFGPGTRLTVT.

This clone was observed once. This sequence joins TRBV27 and TRBJ2-7; 12 positions match TRBD2. CDR1 is MNHEY, CDR2 SMNVEV, per germline (reference sequence). CDR3 length equals 14 residues. After removal of 6 bases from V and 4 bases from J, the junction contained 4 bases not matched to a gene. CDR3 amino acids: CASRRLAGAYEQYF. Here the CDR3 DNA reads TGTGCCAGCAGAAGACTAGCGGGAGCTTACGAGCAGTACTTC.

This clone was found a few times. The chain recombines TRBV4-2 with TRBJ1-1; TRBD1 matches 10 bases. V lost 5 bases to trimming and J lost 5 bases; unmatched junction nucleotides: 11. The CDR3 is made up of 16 amino acids. CDR1 LGHNA and CDR2 YNFKEQ come from the germline V gene. CDR3 DNA: TGTGCCAGCAGCAAAAAGACAGGGGGCGATCGAACTGAAGCTTTCTTT. This encodes CASSKKTGGDRTEAFF.

The rearrangement links TRBV27 to TRBJ2-7, with 7 bases matching TRBD2. V dropped 3 bases and J dropped 3; count of bases not matched to a gene: 11. The CDR3 runs to 16 residues. From germline, CDR1 is MNHEY and CDR2 SMNVEV (reference sequence). The CDR3 region is CASSFPFGGGLYEQYF. The CDR3 region has the DNA TGTGCCAGCAGTTTCCCCTTTGGGGGGGGTCTCTACGAGCAGTACTTC.

This sequence joins TRBV5-1 and TRBJ2-3; 7 positions agree with TRBD1. V was clipped by 4 bases and J by 3 bases; unmatched bases: 8. The germline V gene encodes CDR1 SGHRS and CDR2 YFSETQ. The CDR3 is 15 residues long. This CDR3 is CASSVTGYVTDTQYF. The CDR3 bases are TGCGCCAGCAGCGTGACAGGGTATGTTACAGATACGCAGTATTTT. Filled out from reference TRBV5-1 and TRBJ2-3, the complete variable domain reads KAGVTQTPRYLIKTRGQQVTLSCSPISGHRSVSWYQQTPGQGLQFLFEYFSETQRNKGNFPGRFSGRQFSNSRSEMNVSTLELGDSALYLCASSVTGYVTDTQYFGPGTRLTVL.

The gene calls are TRBV10-3 and TRBJ2-3; 10 positions match TRBD2. This CDR3 has 19 residues. Germline loops: CDR1 ENHRY, CDR2 SYGVKD. With 0 bases clipped from V and 0 bases from J, the junction kept 9 bases outside the gene matches. CDR3: CAISESPGLAILSTDTQYF. The DNA of the CDR3 is TGTGCCATCAGTGAGTCTCCGGGACTAGCGATACTTAGCACAGATACGCAGTATTTT.

This clone was seen once. The J gene is TRBJ2-1, the V gene TRBV18; 10 positions agree with TRBD2. V dropped 6 bases and J dropped 4; count of bases not matched to a gene: 9. The CDR3 length is 16 residues. CDR1 KGHSH and CDR2 LQKENI come from the germline V gene. The CDR3 here is CASSPRASGSYNEQFF. CDR3 nucleotide sequence: TGTGCCAGCTCCCCCCGGGCTAGCGGGAGTTACAATGAGCAGTTCTTC.

The genes are TRBV9 and TRBJ1-5; tentatively, D is TRBD1 (6 bases). The germline CDR1 and CDR2 sequences are SGDLS and YYNGEE. This CDR3 contains 15 residues. Trimming took off 3 bases at V and 4 bases at J, with 14 bases between the two ends. CDR3 coding DNA: TGTGCCAGCAGCGCCCAGGGGTGGGGAAATCAGCCCCAGCATTTT. This gives the protein CASSAQGWGNQPQHF.

For the CDR3, the DNA is TGTGCCAGCAGCGTAGGGGGGCGCCAAGAGACCCAGTACTTC. This translates into CASSVGGRQETQYF. V usage is TRBV9 and J usage is TRBJ2-5; D may be TRBD1 (6 bases). Trimming pared 0 bases from V and 1 base from J, leaving 7 bases between. Looked up from germline, CDR1 is SGDLS and CDR2 is YYNGEE. The CDR3 covers 14 residues.

V is TRBV9 and J is TRBJ1-4; 10 positions agree with TRBD1. The CDR3 contains 16 residues. Losses at the gene ends were 2 bases for V and 4 bases for J; bases not matched to a gene: 5. Germline V gives CDR1 SGDLS, CDR2 YYNGEE. In DNA, the CDR3 is TGTGCCAGCAGCGTCGACAGGGGGCTTAGTAATGAAAAACTGTTTTTT. Protein sequence: CASSVDRGLSNEKLFF.

The chain couples TRBV7-8 to TRBJ1-6; 9 bases are a match to TRBD1. Germline CDR1 reads SGHVS; CDR2 reads FQNEAQ. V dropped 2 bases and J dropped 5; count of bases not matched to a gene: 4. This CDR3 region has 16 residues. The CDR3 nucleotides read TGTGCCAGCAGCTTACGGGACAGGGCGAATAATTCACCCCTCCACTTT. As protein: CASSLRDRANNSPLHF.

The V and J genes are TRBV6-5 and TRBJ2-1; the match to TRBD2 covers 8 bases. With V trimmed by 5 bases and J by 8 bases, 11 bases remained unmatched. Germline V gives CDR1 MNHEY, CDR2 SVGAGI. CDR3 length: 15 residues. The CDR3 sequence: CASSQLAESRDEQFF. CDR3 DNA sequence: TGTGCCAGCAGTCAACTAGCGGAGAGTCGCGATGAGCAGTTCTTC.

This clone was counted once. The chain couples TRBV4-2 to TRBJ1-1; 7 bases agree with TRBD1. Losses at the gene ends were 6 bases for V and 1 base for J; bases not matched to a gene: 8. This CDR3 is 15 amino acids long. Germline V CDR1 and CDR2: LGHNA, YNFKEQ. CDR3 in amino acids: CASSEQGIWNTEAFF. CDR3 bases: TGTGCCAGCAGTGAACAGGGGATATGGAACACTGAAGCTTTCTTT.

The rearrangement links TRBV9 to TRBJ1-3, with D unresolved. Germline-derived CDR1 and CDR2 are SGDLS and YYNGEE. V was cut by 0 bases and J by 0 bases, with 7 bases left in between. This CDR3 is 15 amino acids long. CDR3 sequence (DNA): TGTGCCAGCAGCGTAGACGGTCACTCTGGAAACACCATATATTTT. Translation: CASSVDGHSGNTIYF.

This chain links TRBV18 with TRBJ2-2; perhaps TRBD1 as D (5 bases). Germline CDR1 is KGHSH and CDR2 is LQKENI. The CDR3 consists of 16 residues. Trimming removed 5 bases from V and 4 bases from J, with 17 bases in between. The CDR3 region has the DNA TGTGCCAGCTCAGGCACAGGCCTTCGAATCACCGGGGAGCTGTTTTTT. Residues: CASSGTGLRITGELFF.

The genes are TRBV12-3 or TRBV12-4 and TRBJ1-2, with D possibly TRBD1 on 5 matching bases. With 5 bases removed from V and 7 bases from J, the gap between germline ends came to 14 bases. The CDR3 covers 13 residues. The CDR3 is CASSDSRVRGYTF. CDR3 in DNA: TGTGCCAGCAGTGACTCCAGGGTGCGTGGCTACACCTTC.

This clone showed up just a few times. This chain uses TRBV2 with TRBJ1-3; possibly TRBD1 for D (6 bases). The V end lost 6 bases, the J end lost 4 bases, and 19 bases lay between the germline ends. CDR3 length: 16 amino acids. Germline V gene sequence: CDR1 SNHLY, CDR2 FYNNEI. DNA of the CDR3: TGTGCCAGCAGGATTCGGGCAGAGGGGGTCGGAAACACCATATATTTT. Amino acids: CASRIRAEGVGNTIYF.

This clone was picked up one time. The chain carries TRBV4-3 and TRBJ2-3, with TRBD2 identical over 8 bases. The CDR3 contains 15 residues. Germline values: CDR1 LGHNA, CDR2 YSLEER. After removal of 1 base from V and 3 bases from J, the junction contained 3 bases not matched to a gene. The CDR3 reads CASSQAGGRTDTQYF. The DNA for the CDR3 is TGCGCCAGCAGCCAAGCGGGGGGGCGGACAGATACGCAGTATTTT.

The chain combines TRBV11-1 with TRBJ2-2; D is perhaps TRBD2 (6 bases). In germline, CDR1 is SGHAT, CDR2 FQDESV (reference sequence). The CDR3 consists of 15 residues. V lost 7 bases, J lost 6 bases, and 18 bases lay in between. The CDR3, as DNA: TGTGCCAGCATTGGAGGGAAGTGGGGCCCCGGGGAGCTGTTTTTT. Encoded protein: CASIGGKWGPGELFF. Variable domain in full (rest from reference TRBV11-1 and TRBJ2-2): EAEVAQSPRYKITEKSQAVAFWCDPISGHATLYWYRQILGQGPELLVQFQDESVVDDSQLPKDRFSAERLKGVDSTLKIQPAELGDSAMYLCASIGGKWGPGELFFGEGSRLTVL.